This is a list of T cell receptor beta chains from one sample in a study of shared clonotypes between healthy human individuals. Libraries were prepared by immunoSEQ multiplex PCR; TCRdb keeps only in-frame clonotypes and omits some of them. The sample includes approximately 2,000,000 clones, 90% to 95% of them seen just once. The sample was naive CD8+ T cells from PBMCs. Receptors were obtained from a man younger than 35 in good health. Some clones in this sample may be carry-over from other donors' samples. Each CDR3 is given without its conserved first and last residue. The D gene is left open where the match is weak.

TRBD1,TRBJ2-7,TRBV28,ASSLWDREYEQY
TRBD2,TRBJ2-7,TRBV7-6,ASSLLAGIDEQY
.,TRBJ2-1,TRBV11-1,ASSTRDSLNEQF
.,TRBJ2-4,TRBV27,ASSLEGQPFDIQY
TRBD2,TRBJ2-1,TRBV4-1,ASSQVGGSGNEQF
TRBD1,TRBJ2-1,TRBV2,AAISRGQVGNNEQF
TRBD1,TRBJ1-1,TRBV5-1,ASSSHPRTRPGQGVLLNTEAF
.,TRBJ1-1,TRBV29-1,SVVDYTEAF
TRBD1,TRBJ2-7,TRBV6-5,ASSWTGLSREQY
TRBD1,TRBJ1-1,TRBV30,AWRGQSYTEAF
TRBD1,TRBJ2-7,TRBV5-1,ASSPRDSSYEQY
.,TRBJ1-2,TRBV11-2,ASSLDGQPRHYGYT
.,TRBJ1-1,TRBV6-5,ASTPRAGEAF